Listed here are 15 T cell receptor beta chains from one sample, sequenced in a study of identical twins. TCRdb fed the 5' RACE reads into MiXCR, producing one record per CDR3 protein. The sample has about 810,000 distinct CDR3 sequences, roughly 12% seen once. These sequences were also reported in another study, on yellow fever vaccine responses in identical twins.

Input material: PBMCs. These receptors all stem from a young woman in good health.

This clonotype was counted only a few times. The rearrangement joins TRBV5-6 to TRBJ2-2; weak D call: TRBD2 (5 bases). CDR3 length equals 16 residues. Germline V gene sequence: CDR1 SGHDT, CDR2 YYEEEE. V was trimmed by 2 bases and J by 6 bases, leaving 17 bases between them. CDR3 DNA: TGTGCCAGCAGCTTCTTCGGGGTAGGAAAGGCCGGGGAGCTGTTTTTT. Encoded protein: CASSFFGVGKAGELFF.

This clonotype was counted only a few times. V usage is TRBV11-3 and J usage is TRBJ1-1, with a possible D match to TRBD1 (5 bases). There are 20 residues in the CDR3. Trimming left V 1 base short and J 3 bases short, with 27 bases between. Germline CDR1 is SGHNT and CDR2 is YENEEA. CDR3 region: CASSLAAGGRSNYEDTEAFF. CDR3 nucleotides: TGTGCCAGCAGCTTAGCGGCGGGGGGGAGGTCGAATTATGAGGACACTGAAGCTTTCTTT.

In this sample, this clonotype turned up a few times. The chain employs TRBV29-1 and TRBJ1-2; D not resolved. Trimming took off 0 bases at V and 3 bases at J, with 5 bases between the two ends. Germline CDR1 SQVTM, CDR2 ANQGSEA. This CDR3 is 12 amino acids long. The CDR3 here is CSVEDSYYGYTF. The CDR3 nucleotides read TGCAGCGTTGAAGACTCCTACTATGGCTACACCTTC. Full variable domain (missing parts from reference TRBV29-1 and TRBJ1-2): SAVISQKPSRDICQRGTSLTIQCQVDSQVTMMFWYRQQPGQSLTLIATANQGSEATYESGFVIDKFPISRPNLTFSTLTVSNMSPEDSSIYLCSVEDSYYGYTFGSGTRLTVV.

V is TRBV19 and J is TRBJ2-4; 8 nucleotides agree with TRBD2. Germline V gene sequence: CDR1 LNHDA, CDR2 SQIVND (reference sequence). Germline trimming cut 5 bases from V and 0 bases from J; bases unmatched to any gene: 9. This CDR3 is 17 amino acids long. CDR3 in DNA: TGTGCCAGTAGTCCTGGACTAGCCGGAATAGCCAAAAACATTCAGTACTTC. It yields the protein CASSPGLAGIAKNIQYF.

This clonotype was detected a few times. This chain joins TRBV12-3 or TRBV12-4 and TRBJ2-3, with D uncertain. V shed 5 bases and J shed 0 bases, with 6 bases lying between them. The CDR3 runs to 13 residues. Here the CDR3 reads CASSNFSTDTQYF. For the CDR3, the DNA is TGTGCCAGCAGTAACTTTAGCACAGATACGCAGTATTTT.

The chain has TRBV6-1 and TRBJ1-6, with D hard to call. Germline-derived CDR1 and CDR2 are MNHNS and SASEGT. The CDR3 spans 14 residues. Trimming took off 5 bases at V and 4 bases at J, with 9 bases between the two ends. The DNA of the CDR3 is TGTGCCAGCAGTAGGACGGAATATAATTCACCCCTCCACTTT. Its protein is CASSRTEYNSPLHF.

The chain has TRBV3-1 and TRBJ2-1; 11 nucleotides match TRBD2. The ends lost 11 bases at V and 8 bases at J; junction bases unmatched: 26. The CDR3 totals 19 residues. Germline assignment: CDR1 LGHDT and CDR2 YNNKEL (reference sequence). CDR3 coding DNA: TGTGCCTCCTCCAAGGTTCGATATTGGCCTAGCGGGAGGTTCGATGAGCAGTTCTTC. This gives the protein CASSKVRYWPSGRFDEQFF.

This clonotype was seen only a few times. The CDR3, as DNA: TGTGCCAGCAGTTTCGGTTGGGCAGGGCTGGGCGAGCAGTACTTC. It codes for CASSFGWAGLGEQYF. This rearrangement joins TRBV12-3 or TRBV12-4 to TRBJ2-7; D perhaps matches TRBD1 (5 bases). The V gene lost 3 bases and the J gene lost 6 bases, with 18 bases spanning the gap. The CDR3 is 15 amino acids.

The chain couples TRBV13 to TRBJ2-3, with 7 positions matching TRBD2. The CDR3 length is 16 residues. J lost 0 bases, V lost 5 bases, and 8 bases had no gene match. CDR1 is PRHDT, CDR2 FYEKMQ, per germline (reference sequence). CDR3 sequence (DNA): TGTGCCAGCAGCACCCTCGGGCGGGGGAGCACAGATACGCAGTATTTT. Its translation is CASSTLGRGSTDTQYF.

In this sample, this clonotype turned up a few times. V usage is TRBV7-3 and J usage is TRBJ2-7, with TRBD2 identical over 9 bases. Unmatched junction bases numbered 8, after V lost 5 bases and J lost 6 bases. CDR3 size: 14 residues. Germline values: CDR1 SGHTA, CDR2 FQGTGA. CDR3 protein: CASSPTGTSSEQYF. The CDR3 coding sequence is TGTGCCAGCAGCCCCACCGGGACTAGCAGCGAGCAGTACTTC.

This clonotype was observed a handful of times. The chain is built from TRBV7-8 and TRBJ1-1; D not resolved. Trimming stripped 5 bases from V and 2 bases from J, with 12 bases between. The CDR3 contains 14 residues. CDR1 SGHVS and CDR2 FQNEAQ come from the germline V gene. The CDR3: CASSPRPGNTEAFF. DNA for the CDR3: TGTGCCAGCAGCCCTAGACCGGGCAACACTGAAGCTTTCTTT. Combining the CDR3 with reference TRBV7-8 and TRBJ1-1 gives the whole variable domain GAGVSQSPRYKVAKRGQDVALRCDPISGHVSLFWYQQALGQGPEFLTYFQNEAQLDKSGLPSDRFFAERPEGSVSTLKIQRTQQEDSAVYLCASSPRPGNTEAFFGQGTRLTVV.

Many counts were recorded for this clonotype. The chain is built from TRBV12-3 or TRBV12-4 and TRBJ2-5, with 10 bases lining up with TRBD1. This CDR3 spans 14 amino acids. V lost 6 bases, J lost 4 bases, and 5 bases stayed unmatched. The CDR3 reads CASSGDRGSETQYF. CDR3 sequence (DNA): TGTGCCAGCAGCGGGGACAGGGGTTCAGAGACCCAGTACTTC.

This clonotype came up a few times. The CDR3 here is CASSIPPGTGLVTGELFF. In DNA, the CDR3 is TGTGCCAGTAGTATACCTCCCGGGACAGGGTTGGTCACCGGGGAGCTGTTTTTT. This rearrangement joins TRBV19 to TRBJ2-2, with 9 bases fitting TRBD1. CDR3 length equals 18 residues. Germline V lookup: CDR1 LNHDA, CDR2 SQIVND (reference sequence). V was pared by 2 bases and J by 4 bases, with 11 bases of the junction left unmatched.

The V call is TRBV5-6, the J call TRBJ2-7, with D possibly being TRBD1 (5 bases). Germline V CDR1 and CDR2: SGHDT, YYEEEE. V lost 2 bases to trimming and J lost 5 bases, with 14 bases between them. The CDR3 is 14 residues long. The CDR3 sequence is CASSFTGHKNEQYF. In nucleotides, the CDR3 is TGTGCCAGCAGCTTCACAGGACACAAGAACGAGCAGTACTTC.

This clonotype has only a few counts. The CDR3 region has the DNA TGCGCCAGCAGCTTGGCAGGGCCCGCGAGCACTGAAGCTTTCTTT. Its translation is CASSLAGPASTEAFF. The chain joins TRBV5-1 to TRBJ1-1, with a possible D match to TRBD1 (5 bases). The germline gives CDR1 SGHRS, CDR2 YFSETQ. This CDR3 has 15 residues. V was shortened by 0 bases and J by 4 bases, with 13 bases between the two germline ends.